These 25 T cell receptor beta chains originate from one sample sequenced in a study of human T cells and chemical hapten exposure. TCRdb processed the RACE reads anew with MiXCR; each CDR3 protein has one entry. The table includes over 300,000 distinct CDR3 sequences, around 5.5% detected once. Time point meaning: pre-sensitization, week 0. Treatment specified: therapeutic diphenylcyclopropenone sensitization with weekly scalp DPC. The sequencing here drew on whole blood, taken in connection with sensitization to the hapten diphenylcyclopropenone (DPC). The receptors shown here come from a woman aged 45-65 years with alopecia areata. Some clones in this sample may be carry-over from other donors' samples.

In this sample, this clonotype turned up many times. V usage is TRBV29-1 and J usage is TRBJ1-1; D unresolved. Trimming took 3 bases from V and 4 from J, leaving 3 bases between them. CDR3 length: 10 residues. The germline CDR1 and CDR2 sequences are SQVTM and ANQGSEA. CDR3 DNA: TGCAGCGTTGAGGGCACTGAAGCTTTCTTT. As protein: CSVEGTEAFF.

This clonotype was recorded many times. The J gene is TRBJ2-6, the V gene TRBV10-3, with 9 bases fitting TRBD1. The ends lost 11 bases at V and 0 bases at J; junction bases unmatched: 5. Germline CDR1 reads ENHRY; CDR2 reads SYGVKD. The CDR3 spans 15 residues. Written as DNA, the CDR3 is TGTGCCGCGACAGGGGGAAACTCTGGGGCCAACGTCCTGACTTTC. Its translation: CAATGGNSGANVLTF.

This chain joins TRBV5-4 and TRBJ2-1, with D unclear. CDR1 SGHNT and CDR2 YYREEE come from the germline V gene (reference sequence). CDR3 length: 13 amino acids. Trimming took 0 bases from V and 5 from J, leaving 6 bases between them. The CDR3 coding sequence is TGTGCCAGCAGCTTGGATGGAGACAATGAGCAGTTCTTC. Translation gives CASSLDGDNEQFF.

This clonotype was recorded many times. The chain uses TRBV6-5 and TRBJ1-5; perhaps TRBD1 as D (5 bases). The V end lost 0 bases, the J end lost 5 bases, and 11 bases lay between the germline ends. Germline V lookup: CDR1 MNHEY, CDR2 SVGAGI. The CDR3 extends over 15 amino acids. CDR3 sequence reads: CASSYSWGADQPQHF. As DNA, the CDR3 is TGTGCCAGCAGTTACTCTTGGGGCGCGGATCAGCCCCAGCATTTT.

The table lists this clonotype with many counts. The chain employs TRBV3-1 and TRBJ2-2, with 11 nucleotides matching TRBD2. V lost 3 bases and J lost 6; bases outside the gene matches: 3. Germline assignment: CDR1 LGHDT and CDR2 YNNKEL (reference sequence). CDR3 size: 15 residues. The CDR3 region is CASSHSSGRSGELFF. The CDR3 DNA follows: TGTGCCAGCAGCCACTCTAGCGGGAGGTCCGGGGAGCTGTTTTTT.

V usage is TRBV6-5 and J usage is TRBJ1-3, with unresolved D. The CDR3 runs to 16 residues. CDR1 is MNHEY, CDR2 SVGAGI, per germline. The V gene lost 4 bases and the J gene lost 0 bases, with 13 bases spanning the gap. This CDR3 is CASSSFLGFSGNTIYF. In nucleotides, the CDR3 is TGTGCCAGCAGTTCCTTTTTGGGCTTCTCTGGAAACACCATATATTTT.

This clonotype was seen ten or more times. This rearrangement joins TRBV4-2 to TRBJ1-4; 7 nucleotides line up with TRBD1. Germline V gene data show CDR1 as LGHNA and CDR2 as YNFKEQ. V shed 4 bases and J 8 bases; nucleotides not matched to a gene: 4. The CDR3 covers 13 residues. The CDR3, as DNA: TGTGCCAGCAGCCGAGAGACAGGGGAAAAACTGTTTTTT. Translation: CASSRETGEKLFF.

This clonotype was observed a few times. The rearrangement links TRBV7-8 to TRBJ1-5; D is undetermined. Germline-derived CDR1 and CDR2 are SGHVS and FQNEAQ. CDR3 size: 15 residues. Deletions cut 5 bases from V and 2 bases from J, with 13 bases between. The chain's CDR3 is CASSPRLFGNQPQHF. The CDR3 coding sequence is TGTGCCAGCAGCCCCCGACTCTTCGGCAATCAGCCCCAGCATTTT.

V gene TRBV2 combines with J gene TRBJ2-7; tentative D call: TRBD2 (6 bases). Germline loops: CDR1 SNHLY, CDR2 FYNNEI. V was clipped by 7 bases and J by 3 bases, with 10 bases between them. The CDR3 length is 12 residues. The CDR3, as DNA: TGTGCCAGCAACGGACTAAGCTACGAGCAGTACTTC. Translated: CASNGLSYEQYF.

This clonotype was counted at least ten times. The rearrangement links TRBV14 to TRBJ2-3; 10 bases are shared with TRBD2. The trim removed 1 base at V and 0 bases at J, leaving 4 bases unmatched. The germline V gene encodes CDR1 SGHDN and CDR2 FVKESK. This CDR3 is 17 amino acids long. The CDR3 spells CASSQARLAGSTDTQYF. CDR3 coding DNA: TGTGCCAGCAGCCAAGCTCGACTAGCGGGTAGCACAGATACGCAGTATTTT.

The chain uses TRBV12-3 or TRBV12-4 and TRBJ2-5; TRBD2 is a possible D gene (6 bases). The CDR3 is 15 amino acids. V was trimmed by 4 bases and J by 3 bases, leaving 15 bases between them. CDR3: CASSSNLAGKETQYF. CDR3 nucleotides: TGTGCCAGCAGTTCGAACTTGGCGGGGAAAGAGACCCAGTACTTC.

This clonotype has only a few counts. The chain couples TRBV2 to TRBJ2-3; D unresolved. Trimming took 7 bases from V and 6 from J, leaving 17 bases between them. The CDR3 length is 14 residues. CDR1 and CDR2 from the germline V gene are SNHLY and FYNNEI. Here the CDR3 DNA reads TGTGCCAGCAAGGAGTTGAGAGGAGTGGATACGCAGTATTTT. Its protein is CASKELRGVDTQYF. The full variable domain, its missing parts supplied by reference TRBV2 and TRBJ2-3, is EPEVTQTPSHQVTQMGQEVILRCVPISNHLYFYWYRQILGQKVEFLVSFYNNEISEKSEIFDDQFSVERPDGSNFTLKIRSTKLEDSAMYFCASKELRGVDTQYFGPGTRLTVL.

This clonotype has just a few counts. CDR3 DNA sequence: TGTGCCAGCAGCTCGGGAGACAGGGCGGGTCAGCCCCAGCATTTT. Its protein is CASSSGDRAGQPQHF. This chain joins TRBV5-5 and TRBJ1-5; 7 positions match TRBD1. This CDR3 contains 15 residues. The ends lost 3 bases at V and 6 bases at J; junction bases unmatched: 9. Germline assignment: CDR1 SGHKS and CDR2 YYEKEE (reference sequence).

This clonotype was seen many times. The V call is TRBV15, the J call TRBJ2-1; 7 nucleotides match TRBD1. The CDR3 sequence is 15 residues long. From germline, CDR1 is LNHNV and CDR2 YYDKDF (reference sequence). Trimming took 6 bases from V and 5 from J; bases not matched to a gene: 10. CDR3 sequence reads: CATRRTGVLDNEQFF. The CDR3, as DNA: TGTGCCACCAGAAGGACAGGAGTTCTGGACAATGAGCAGTTCTTC.

This chain connects TRBV6-6 to TRBJ1-2, with 9 bases fitting TRBD1. V gave up 6 bases and J gave up 4 bases; unmatched junction bases: 0. The CDR3 is made up of 12 amino acids. Per the germline V gene, CDR1 is MNHNY and CDR2 is SVGAGI (reference sequence). The CDR3 spells CASRGQGYGYTF. The CDR3 region has the DNA TGTGCCAGCAGGGGACAGGGCTATGGCTACACCTTC.

This clonotype has more than one count but fewer than ten. The chain links TRBV21-1 to TRBJ1-2; the listed D gene, TRBD1, was not tested against the DNA. TRBV21-1 counts as a pseudogene. The CDR3 has 12 amino acids. DNA for the CDR3: TGTGCCAGCAGCTCGCCGGGACCGAGGAGGCTCTTC. Protein: CASSSPGPRRLF.

This clonotype was recorded many times. The J gene is TRBJ2-3, the V gene TRBV7-6, with 10 bases aligning to TRBD2. V dropped 4 bases and J dropped 4; count of bases not matched to a gene: 11. From germline, CDR1 is SGHVS and CDR2 FNYEAQ. This CDR3 region has 17 residues. DNA of the CDR3: TGTGCCAGCAGCTCAGCGATGGGTCTAGCGGGGGCAGATACGCAGTATTTT. Its translation is CASSSAMGLAGADTQYF.

This clonotype was counted at least ten times. The chain has TRBV28 and TRBJ1-5; TRBD1 matches 9 bases. The CDR3 sequence is 13 residues long. Germline V lookup: CDR1 MDHEN, CDR2 SYDVKM. V lost 9 bases and J lost 6; bases outside the gene matches: 6. CDR3 in amino acids: CASGTGLGQPQHF. As DNA, the CDR3 is TGTGCCAGTGGGACAGGGCTTGGTCAGCCCCAGCATTTT.

The J gene is TRBJ2-7, the V gene TRBV25-1; D tentatively fits TRBD1 or TRBD2 (5 bases each). CDR3 size: 14 residues. The V gene lost 3 bases and the J gene lost 3 bases, with 12 bases spanning the gap. Per germline, CDR1 MGHDK and CDR2 SYGVNS. The CDR3, as DNA: TGTGCCAGCAGTGACTCTGGGACCCTCTACGAGCAGTACTTC. Translating gives CASSDSGTLYEQYF.

The chain joins TRBV7-2 to TRBJ1-1; 7 bases fit TRBD1. In germline, CDR1 is SGHTA, CDR2 FQGNSA. The CDR3 is made up of 16 amino acids. V lost 6 bases, J lost 5 bases, and 15 bases stayed unmatched. CDR3 sequence reads: CASSSTRQGRGTEAFF. CDR3 in DNA: TGTGCCAGCAGTTCGACTAGACAGGGAAGGGGGACTGAAGCTTTCTTT.

In this sample, this clonotype turned up a few times. The rearrangement uses TRBV12-3 or TRBV12-4 and TRBJ1-3; TRBD1 is a possible D gene (5 bases). The V end was cut by 6 bases, the J end by 1 base, with 13 bases between. The CDR3 has 15 residues. The CDR3 sequence is CASSPKRGSGNTIYF. The CDR3 DNA follows: TGTGCCAGCAGCCCCAAACGGGGGTCTGGAAACACCATATATTTT.

This clonotype was recorded many times. The J gene is TRBJ1-4, the V gene TRBV5-1, with 8 bases aligning to TRBD1. This CDR3 comprises 16 residues. Germline V CDR1 and CDR2: SGHRS, YFSETQ. V lost 4 bases, J lost 1 base, and 6 bases stayed unmatched. Here the CDR3 DNA reads TGCGCCAGCAGCCCTGGACAGGGCGGAACTAATGAAAAACTGTTTTTT. Translated: CASSPGQGGTNEKLFF. The full variable domain, its missing parts supplied by reference TRBV5-1 and TRBJ1-4, is KAGVTQTPRYLIKTRGQQVTLSCSPISGHRSVSWYQQTPGQGLQFLFEYFSETQRNKGNFPGRFSGRQFSNSRSEMNVSTLELGDSALYLCASSPGQGGTNEKLFFGSGTQLSVL.

This clonotype has at least ten counts. The chain carries TRBV6-5 and TRBJ2-7; TRBD1 matches at 7 bases. The trim removed 0 bases at V and 3 bases at J, leaving 5 bases unmatched. This CDR3 has 15 residues. Germline assignment: CDR1 MNHEY and CDR2 SVGAGI. CDR3 in amino acids: CASSYSNRGDYEQYF. The CDR3 DNA sequence: TGTGCCAGCAGTTACTCGAACAGGGGAGACTACGAGCAGTACTTC.

This clonotype was seen repeatedly, ten times or more. This rearrangement joins TRBV2 to TRBJ1-1, with D unresolved. Germline V gives CDR1 SNHLY, CDR2 FYNNEI. V lost 4 bases, J lost 8 bases, and 8 bases lay in between. The CDR3 covers 11 residues. The CDR3 sequence is CASSGSGEAFF. The CDR3 bases are TGTGCCAGCAGTGGTTCGGGGGAAGCTTTCTTT.

The J gene is TRBJ2-7, the V gene TRBV4-1, with D possibly being TRBD1 or TRBD2 (6 bases each). Trimming shortened V by 0 bases and J by 4 bases, and 16 bases separated the two germline ends. CDR3 length: 16 amino acids. CDR1 and CDR2 from the germline V gene are MGHRA and YSYEKL. CDR3: CASSQDMRGARYEQYF. The CDR3 nucleotides are TGCGCCAGCAGCCAAGATATGAGGGGGGCAAGGTACGAGCAGTACTTC.